This entry lists 21 T cell receptor beta chains sequenced from one sample in a study of OX40 agonist ivuxolimab in advanced cancers. Clones were read by immunoSEQ multiplex PCR, and TCRdb kept only the in-frame ones, dropping some. In the table there are tens of thousands of clones, around nine tenths of which are singletons. The specimen was CD4+ or CD8+ T cells sorted from blood, collected in a trial of the OX40 agonist ivuxolimab. The source is an adult with an advanced solid tumor such as melanoma, head and neck, liver or kidney cancer.

The gene calls are TRBV21-1 and TRBJ1-1. TRBV21-1 is a pseudogene segment. This CDR3 contains 11 residues. CDR3: CAKIFDTEAFF. Here the CDR3 DNA reads TGTGCCAAAATCTTTGACACTGAAGCTTTCTTT.

V gene TRBV5-4 combines with J gene TRBJ2-1; no definite D call. The V end lost 5 bases, the J end lost 6 bases, and 9 bases lay between the germline ends. The CDR3 has 12 amino acids. Germline lookup yields CDR1 SGHNT and CDR2 YYREEE (reference sequence). CDR3: CASSSGRNEQFF. The CDR3 nucleotides read TGTGCCAGCAGTTCCGGTCGCAATGAGCAGTTCTTC.

The chain combines TRBV9 with TRBJ2-5, with 12 positions matching TRBD2. With V trimmed by 1 base and J by 4 bases, 8 bases remained unmatched. Germline CDR1 reads SGDLS; CDR2 reads YYNGEE. The CDR3 length is 17 residues. This chain's CDR3 is CASSVSSLGLAGETQYF. DNA for the CDR3: TGTGCCAGCAGCGTATCCTCCCTGGGACTAGCGGGAGAGACCCAGTACTTC.

In its sample, this clone was seen once. V is TRBV4-3 and J is TRBJ2-3; possible D gene TRBD2, 5 bases. CDR1 LGHNA and CDR2 YSLEER come from the germline V gene. The V and J ends lost 4 bases and 6 bases respectively, with 26 bases between them. CDR3 size: 18 residues. The CDR3 nucleotides are TGCGCCAGCAGCCGGAACCAGGACTCTCCCACCCAAACGGATACGCAGTATTTT. It specifies CASSRNQDSPTQTDTQYF.

The chain uses TRBV11-3 and TRBJ1-2, with 8 bases aligning to TRBD1. This CDR3 is 13 amino acids long. Losses at the gene ends were 5 bases for V and 6 bases for J; bases not matched to a gene: 5. CDR1 and CDR2 (germline): SGHNT, YENEEA. CDR3 sequence (DNA): TGTGCCAGCAGCGACAGGGGCGGCAATGGCTACACCTTC. Translated, it gives CASSDRGGNGYTF.

V usage is TRBV10-2 and J usage is TRBJ2-2; TRBD1 matches 9 bases. The CDR3 covers 15 residues. V shed 7 bases, J shed 3 bases, and the junction held 6 bases outside the gene matches. CDR1 is WSHSY, CDR2 SAAADI, per germline. CDR3 protein: CASIPGQGYTGELFF. The CDR3 bases are TGCGCCAGCATTCCGGGACAGGGCTACACCGGGGAGCTGTTTTTT.

The chain has TRBV18 and TRBJ1-1; 11 bases map to TRBD1. The CDR3 contains 17 residues. Trimming took 3 bases from V and 1 from J; bases not matched to a gene: 7. Germline V gene lookup returns CDR1 KGHSH and CDR2 LQKENI. As DNA, the CDR3 is TGTGCCAGCTCACCTTTTGGGACAGGGGGGCGGAACACTGAAGCTTTCTTT. It codes for CASSPFGTGGRNTEAFF. The whole variable domain, remainder taken from reference TRBV18 and TRBJ1-1, is NAGVMQNPRHLVRRRGQEARLRCSPMKGHSHVYWYRQLPEEGLKFMVYLQKENIIDESGMPKERFSAEFPKEGPSILRIQQVVRGDSAAYFCASSPFGTGGRNTEAFFGQGTRLTVV.

V is TRBV7-3 and J is TRBJ2-1; TRBD2 agrees at 8 bases. The V segment lost 2 bases and the J segment 5 bases; nucleotides outside the gene matches: 5. From germline, CDR1 is SGHTA and CDR2 FQGTGA. The CDR3 runs 15 residues. CDR3 DNA sequence: TGTGCCAGCAGCTTACGCACTAGCGGTGACAATGAGCAGTTCTTC. The encoded protein is CASSLRTSGDNEQFF. Full variable domain (rest looked up from reference TRBV7-3 and TRBJ2-1): GAGVSQTPSNKVTEKGKYVELRCDPISGHTALYWYRQSLGQGPEFLIYFQGTGAADDSGLPNDRFFAVRPEGSVSTLKIQRTERGDSAVYLCASSLRTSGDNEQFFGPGTRLTVL.

This chain joins TRBV6-5 and TRBJ2-3, with a tentative D call TRBD1 (6 bases). Germline CDR1 reads MNHEY; CDR2 reads SVGAGI. The CDR3 contains 16 residues. The germline V and J ends were trimmed by 0 bases and 5 bases, with 15 bases remaining between them. DNA of the CDR3: TGTGCCAGCAGTTACTCGAGAACAGGGCGCGAAGATACGCAGTATTTT. It yields the protein CASSYSRTGREDTQYF.

V is TRBV7-9 and J is TRBJ1-3, with a tentative D call TRBD1 (5 bases). Between the trimmed V and J ends, which lost 1 base and 1 base, there was a span of 8 bases. The CDR3 length is 15 residues. Germline lookup yields CDR1 SEHNR and CDR2 FQNEAQ (reference sequence). The CDR3 loop reads CASSLVWGSGNTIYF. The DNA of the CDR3 is TGTGCCAGCAGCTTAGTGTGGGGGTCTGGAAACACCATATATTTT.

V usage is TRBV28 and J usage is TRBJ2-2; the match to TRBD2 covers 13 bases. V lost 5 bases and J lost 5; bases outside the gene matches: 2. Germline V gene data show CDR1 as MDHEN and CDR2 as SYDVKM. CDR3 size: 15 residues. The CDR3 protein is CASSLGLAGTGELFF. In DNA form, the CDR3 reads TGTGCCAGCAGTCTGGGACTAGCGGGAACCGGGGAGCTGTTTTTT.

The V and J genes are TRBV18 and TRBJ1-4; D not certain. There are 14 residues in the CDR3. V lost 4 bases to trimming and J lost 4 bases, with 10 bases between them. Germline CDR1 and CDR2: KGHSH and LQKENI. The CDR3 DNA reads TGTGCCAGCTCACGGGGTGTAAATAATGAAAAACTGTTTTTT. As protein: CASSRGVNNEKLFF.

The chain uses TRBV19 and TRBJ2-7, with 8 bases matching TRBD1. V shed 2 bases and J 5 bases; nucleotides not matched to a gene: 11. This CDR3 has 16 amino acids. The germline V gene has CDR1 LNHDA and CDR2 SQIVND (reference sequence). The DNA for the CDR3 is TGTGCCAGTAGTATAAAATCGGCGGCAGGGGGCCACGAGCAGTACTTC. This encodes CASSIKSAAGGHEQYF.

The chain is built from TRBV19 and TRBJ2-5; 10 bases line up with TRBD2. From germline, CDR1 is LNHDA and CDR2 SQIVND (reference sequence). V lost 7 bases, J lost 7 bases, and 15 bases stayed unmatched. The CDR3 sequence is 16 residues long. The CDR3 reads CASKRGTSGTGGTQYF. As DNA, the CDR3 is TGTGCCAGTAAGAGAGGAACTAGCGGGACCGGTGGGACCCAGTACTTC.

The chain joins TRBV19 to TRBJ2-5; D may be TRBD1 or TRBD2 (5 bases each). Trimming took 8 bases from V and 4 from J, leaving 14 bases between them. This CDR3 has 13 residues. The germline V gene encodes CDR1 LNHDA and CDR2 SQIVND (reference sequence). The DNA of the CDR3 is TGTGCCAGTGGCCCGGGACCGGGAGAGACCCAGTACTTC. This encodes CASGPGPGETQYF.

The rearrangement joins TRBV4-3 to TRBJ1-3; D unclear. This CDR3 has 13 amino acids. Germline V gene data show CDR1 as LGHNA and CDR2 as YSLEER. Trimming removed 1 base at V and 4 bases at J, with 5 bases between. For the CDR3, the DNA is TGCGCCAGCAGCCAAGTGCAAGGAAACACCATATATTTT. Protein product: CASSQVQGNTIYF.

V and J are TRBV5-6 and TRBJ1-2, with D unresolved. V was cut by 4 bases and J by 4 bases, with 5 bases left in between. This CDR3 region has 11 residues. Germline CDR1 SGHDT, CDR2 YYEEEE. The CDR3 nucleotides read TGTGCCAGCAGCCGACTCTATGGCTACACCTTC. It is translated as CASSRLYGYTF. The full variable domain, in which reference TRBV5-6 and TRBJ1-2 provide the parts outside the CDR3, is DAGVTQSPTHLIKTRGQQVTLRCSPKSGHDTVSWYQQALGQGPQFIFQYYEEEERQRGNFPDRFSGHQFPNYSSELNVNALLLGDSALYLCASSRLYGYTFGSGTRLTVV.

This rearrangement joins TRBV28 to TRBJ1-3; D unresolved. CDR1 is MDHEN and CDR2 is SYDVKM in the germline V gene. V was shortened by 1 base and J by 3 bases, with 4 bases between the two germline ends. The CDR3 contains 13 residues. CDR3 region: CASSLYSGNTIYF. The CDR3 DNA sequence: TGTGCCAGCAGTTTATATAGTGGAAACACCATATATTTT.

The rearrangement joins TRBV5-4 to TRBJ2-5; TRBD2 agrees at 11 bases. CDR3 length equals 16 residues. The germline V gene encodes CDR1 SGHNT and CDR2 YYREEE (reference sequence). V lost 2 bases to trimming and J lost 4 bases; unmatched junction nucleotides: 7. CDR3 DNA sequence: TGTGCCAGCAGCTTTTGGACTAGCGGGTTGGCAGAGACCCAGTACTTC. Protein sequence: CASSFWTSGLAETQYF.

CDR3 nucleotides: TGCGCCAGCAGGGGGAGGGGCCGGGACAGGGTTGGAACTAATGAAAAACTGTTTTTT. This sequence encodes CASRGRGRDRVGTNEKLFF. The gene calls are TRBV4-1 and TRBJ1-4; 9 positions match TRBD1. Germline lookup yields CDR1 MGHRA and CDR2 YSYEKL. J gave up 1 base and V 6 bases, and 15 bases lay outside the gene matches. This CDR3 contains 19 residues.

The chain recombines TRBV19 with TRBJ2-5; D gene unclear. Trimming pared 4 bases from V and 4 bases from J, leaving 10 bases between. Germline V CDR1 and CDR2: LNHDA, SQIVND (reference sequence). The CDR3 consists of 13 residues. For the CDR3, the DNA is TGTGCCAGTAGTAGGACCGGCGGAGAGACCCAGTACTTC. This sequence encodes CASSRTGGETQYF.